This entry is about one T cell receptor beta chain. Antigen specificity is unknown. It was with a sample-barcoded 5' primer and a J-beta primer mix that a second PCR of about 7 to 12 cycles was run. There were at least 2.5 million CDR3-containing paired-end reads obtained from each sample. TCRdb ran MiXCR on the 5' RACE reads and lists one entry per CDR3 protein. The profile shows roughly 1.7 million distinct CDR3 sequences, about 32% of them singletons. The data derive from a study of blood T cells in healthy people across ages. Study results and caveats: Possibly confounding the expanded clonotype changes was the fact that donor CMV status was unknown. Investigators treated diversity estimates from one million T cells as underestimates. Both naive CD4+ cell counts and diversity were greater in long-lived donors than in aged donors.

Trimming stripped 3 bases from V and 0 bases from J, with 7 bases between. Germline lookup yields CDR1 SGHAT and CDR2 FQNNGV. The CDR3 has 14 residues. This sequence was found in a woman younger than 45 in good health. Sequenced sample: blood. V usage is TRBV11-2 and J usage is TRBJ2-3, with unresolved D. The CDR3: CASSFPHSTDTQYF. CDR3 in DNA: TGTGCCAGCAGCTTCCCCCATAGCACAGATACGCAGTATTTT. The complete variable domain, with remaining parts taken from reference TRBV11-2 and TRBJ2-3, reads EAGVAQSPRYKIIEKRQSVAFWCNPISGHATLYWYQQILGQGPKLLIQFQNNGVVDDSQLPKDRFSAERLKGVDSTLKIQPAKLEDSAVYLCASSFPHSTDTQYFGPGTRLTVL.